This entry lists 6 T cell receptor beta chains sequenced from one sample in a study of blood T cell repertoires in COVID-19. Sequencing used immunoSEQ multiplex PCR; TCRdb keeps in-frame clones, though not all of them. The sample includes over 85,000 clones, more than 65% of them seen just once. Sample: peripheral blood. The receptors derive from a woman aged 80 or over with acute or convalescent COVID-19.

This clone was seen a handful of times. The CDR3 coding sequence is TGCGCCAGCAGTGGCTCGACAGGGGTGGGTTCACCCCTCCACTTT. Translating gives CASSGSTGVGSPLHF. The chain links TRBV10-2 to TRBJ1-6, with TRBD1 matching 8 bases. CDR1 is WSHSY, CDR2 SAAADI, per germline. V trimming: 4 bases; J trimming: 9 bases; junction bases outside the gene matches: 8. The CDR3 covers 15 residues.

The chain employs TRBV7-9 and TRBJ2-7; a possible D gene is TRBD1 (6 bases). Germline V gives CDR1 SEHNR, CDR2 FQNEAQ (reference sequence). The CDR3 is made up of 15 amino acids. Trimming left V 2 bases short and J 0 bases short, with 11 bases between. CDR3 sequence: CASSLRQENSYEQYF. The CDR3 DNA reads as TGTGCCAGCAGCTTACGACAGGAAAACTCCTACGAGCAGTACTTC.

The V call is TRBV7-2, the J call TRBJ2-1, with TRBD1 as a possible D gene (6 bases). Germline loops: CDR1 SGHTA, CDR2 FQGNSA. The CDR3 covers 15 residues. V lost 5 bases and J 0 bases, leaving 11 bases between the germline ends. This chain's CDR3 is CASSKQGSSYNEQFF. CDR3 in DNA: TGTGCCAGCAGCAAGCAGGGGAGCTCCTACAATGAGCAGTTCTTC.

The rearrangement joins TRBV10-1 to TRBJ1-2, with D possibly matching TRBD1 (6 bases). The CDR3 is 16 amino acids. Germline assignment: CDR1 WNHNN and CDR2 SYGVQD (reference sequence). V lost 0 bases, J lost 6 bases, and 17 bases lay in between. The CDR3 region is CASSESLYRGADGYTF. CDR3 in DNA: TGCGCCAGCAGTGAGTCGTTATATCGGGGGGCAGATGGCTACACCTTC.

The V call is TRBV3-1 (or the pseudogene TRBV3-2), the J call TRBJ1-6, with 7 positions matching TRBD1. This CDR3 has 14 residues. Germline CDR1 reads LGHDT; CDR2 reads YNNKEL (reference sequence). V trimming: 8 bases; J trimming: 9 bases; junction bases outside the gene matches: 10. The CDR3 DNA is TGTGCCAGCTCTTCTCGGACAGGAGGTTCACCCCTCCACTTT. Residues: CASSSRTGGSPLHF.

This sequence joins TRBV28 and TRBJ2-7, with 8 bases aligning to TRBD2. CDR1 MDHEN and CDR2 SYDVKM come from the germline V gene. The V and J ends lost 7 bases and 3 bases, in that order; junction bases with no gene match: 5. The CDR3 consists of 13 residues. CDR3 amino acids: CASNSGGLYEQYF. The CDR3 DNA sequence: TGTGCCAGCAATTCGGGGGGGCTCTACGAGCAGTACTTC.